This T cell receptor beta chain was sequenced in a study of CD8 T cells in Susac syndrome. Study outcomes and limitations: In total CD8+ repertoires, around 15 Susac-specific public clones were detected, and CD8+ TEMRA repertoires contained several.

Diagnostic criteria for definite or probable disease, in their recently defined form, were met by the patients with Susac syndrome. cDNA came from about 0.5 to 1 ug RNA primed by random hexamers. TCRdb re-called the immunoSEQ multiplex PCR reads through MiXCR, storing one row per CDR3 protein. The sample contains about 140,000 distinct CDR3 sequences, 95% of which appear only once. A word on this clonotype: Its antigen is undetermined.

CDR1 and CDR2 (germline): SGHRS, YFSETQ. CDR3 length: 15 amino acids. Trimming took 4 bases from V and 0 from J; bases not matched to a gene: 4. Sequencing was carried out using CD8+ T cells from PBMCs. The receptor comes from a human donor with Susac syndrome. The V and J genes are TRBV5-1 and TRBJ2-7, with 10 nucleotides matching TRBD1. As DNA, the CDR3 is TGCGCCAGCAGCGAGGGACAGGGGAGCTCCTACGAGCAGTACTTC. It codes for CASSEGQGSSYEQYF.